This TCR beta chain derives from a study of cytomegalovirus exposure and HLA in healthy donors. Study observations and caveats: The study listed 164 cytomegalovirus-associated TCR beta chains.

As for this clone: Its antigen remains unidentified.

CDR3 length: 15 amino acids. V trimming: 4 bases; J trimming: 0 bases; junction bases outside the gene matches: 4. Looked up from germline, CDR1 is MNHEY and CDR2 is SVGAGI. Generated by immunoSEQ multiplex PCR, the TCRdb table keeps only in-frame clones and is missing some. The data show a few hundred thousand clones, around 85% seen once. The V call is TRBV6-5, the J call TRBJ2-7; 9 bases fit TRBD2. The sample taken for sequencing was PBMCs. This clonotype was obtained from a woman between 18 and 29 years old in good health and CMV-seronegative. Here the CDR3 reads CASSFSGGHSYEQYF. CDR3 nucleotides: TGTGCCAGCAGTTTTAGCGGGGGCCACTCCTACGAGCAGTACTTC.